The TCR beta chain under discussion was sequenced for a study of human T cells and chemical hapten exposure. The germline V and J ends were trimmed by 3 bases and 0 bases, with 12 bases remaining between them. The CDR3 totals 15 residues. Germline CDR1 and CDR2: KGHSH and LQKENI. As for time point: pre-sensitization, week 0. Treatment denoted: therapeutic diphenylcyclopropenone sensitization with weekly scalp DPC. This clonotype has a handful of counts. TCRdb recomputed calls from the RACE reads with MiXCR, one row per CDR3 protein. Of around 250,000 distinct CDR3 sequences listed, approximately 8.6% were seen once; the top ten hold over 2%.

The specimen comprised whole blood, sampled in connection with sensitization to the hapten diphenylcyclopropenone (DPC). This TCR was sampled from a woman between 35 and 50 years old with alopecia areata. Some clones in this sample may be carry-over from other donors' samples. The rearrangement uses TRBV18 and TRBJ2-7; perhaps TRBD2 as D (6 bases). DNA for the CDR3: TGTGCCAGCTCACCTCCCGGGAGCCTCTCCTACGAGCAGTACTTC. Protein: CASSPPGSLSYEQYF.